What follows is one TCR beta chain and its context. TCRdb's table, derived via immunoSEQ multiplex PCR, lists solely in-frame clones and lacks some. The sample has approximately 250,000 clones, about 90% seen once. This record comes from a study of blood T cell repertoires in COVID-19. V was shortened by 2 bases and J by 4 bases, with 11 bases between the two germline ends. The CDR3 has 14 amino acids. Germline CDR1 and CDR2: MDHEN and SYDVKM. Source material: PBMCs or T cells enriched from blood (not recorded which). The receptor was derived from a woman aged 25 to 45 with acute COVID-19. V usage is TRBV28 and J usage is TRBJ1-1, with D hard to call. CDR3 nucleotides: TGTGCCAGCAGTTTAACTCGGGTTTTCACTGAAGCTTTCTTT. This gives the protein CASSLTRVFTEAFF.